This T cell receptor beta chain comes out of a study of T cell clonotyping in hematopoietic cell transplantation (dated by TCRdb to 2020 to 2023). For the wider study: In the study, 135 blood samples were gathered from 35 consecutive transplant recipients and their related donors. Patient recruitment ran from 2015 to January 2017, and follow-up continued until late 2020 or death.

Results the study describes overall, beyond this receptor: Donor and pretransplant recipient Inverse Simpson Index values predicted broader posttransplant TCR repertoire diversity. After transplant, TCR diversity in recipients dropped, and pathologically expanded clonotypes increased progressively from day 30 to day 180. Overlap with donor repertoires was found for only a small fraction of recipient repertoires, with over 97% found to appear de novo at the given depth. The sample size was limited and the cells went unsorted, which meant the CD4 and CD8 repertoire contributions could not be told apart.

The label giving this sample's time point can be read as: 100 days after allo-HCT. Recipient blood was collected about 28 days before transplant and at days 30, 100 and 180 after transplant. Nuclei Lysis Solution was used to extract genomic DNA from fresh or cryopreserved unfractionated peripheral blood mononuclear cells. TCR beta CDR3 regions were amplified from genomic DNA with the immunoSEQ assay, a bias-controlled multiplex PCR using V- and J-specific primers. In a second PCR step, the CDR3 amplicons were tagged with a proprietary barcode plus Illumina adapter sequences. CDR3 libraries were sequenced on an Illumina MiSeq instrument. Under the source paper's analysis protocol: Export and quality control were handled in immunoSEQ Analyzer 3.0, while downstream analyses relied on R Bioconductor and Immunarch. Only productive rearrangements in the normalized downsampled data set went into calculating the repertoire metrics. Pathologically expanded clonotypes were defined as those larger than 5 templates in the normalized cohort. The Inverse Simpson Index was used to measure repertoire diversity. To capture all clonotypes, CMV-specificity analyses were performed on the non-normalized data set. This immuneACCESS table, as held by TCRdb, lists in-frame sequences with V and J called but not all clones. Of the missing ones, under half trace to an unresolved V gene in checked studies; the others have no known cause. V and J calls and clone size are as listed in that table; D and trimming were resolved from the DNA. The sample data list several thousand clones, and roughly 89% of these were observed just once. Roughly 5% of the sample goes to the ten largest clones.

CDR1 and CDR2, looked up from the germline V gene, are MNHNS and SASEGT. V ends up 0 bases short and J 5 bases short, with an unmatched junction base count of 1. The CDR3 sequence holds 16 residues, the cysteine and phenylalanine included. The CDR3 DNA has 48 bases and is translated from base 1. This clone was found once. This clone's antigen is unknown. The record has no base qualities; no much larger clone is one base away. The rearrangement combines TRBV6-1 with TRBJ2-2, with TRBD2 matching 12 junction bases. The sequenced sample was peripheral blood mononuclear cells, obtained 100 days after allogeneic stem cell transplant. The source is a female patient aged 40-50 years who had an allogeneic stem cell transplant from a related donor, so the T cells may come from the graft donor. Some clones in this sample may be carry-over from other donors' samples. The DNA is TGTGCCAGCAGTGAAGCGCTAGCGGGAGGGACCGGGGAGCTGTTTTTT. This translates into CASSEALAGGTGELFF.